The rows below give T cell receptor beta chains drawn from one sample of a study of T-cell memory formation after mild COVID-19. MiXCR, run by TCRdb on the 5' RACE reads, gives a single entry per CDR3 protein. Among 110,000 or so distinct CDR3 sequences listed, about a fifth were seen once. The sample comprised PBMCs or a T cell subset sorted from them (not recorded which). The receptors were sampled from a man younger than 35 who had mild COVID-19 (a few samples of this study predate the infection). Cell type and time point are not known. CDR3s include the opening cysteine and the closing phenylalanine or tryptophan.

TRBJ2-2 TRBV14 CASSQDRIIGYTGELFF
TRBJ2-3 TRBV7-7 CASSPGQGGTQYF
TRBJ1-5 TRBV7-2 CARGRGSNQPQHF
TRBJ1-6 TRBV7-6 CASSQAASGSSYNSPLHF
TRBJ1-3 TRBV20-1 CSASRLPKIGNTIYF
TRBJ2-5 TRBV6-5 CASSYSALWAQYF
TRBJ2-3 TRBV12-3/TRBV12-4 CASSSRLDTQYF
TRBJ1-5 TRBV24-1 CATSFGQPQHF
TRBJ2-3 TRBV9 CASSVGDGVTDTQYF
TRBJ2-7 TRBV30 CAWRDGRGSYEQYF
TRBJ1-2 TRBV7-9 CASSSDRGEAGGYTF
TRBJ2-1 TRBV14 CASSQDPQFANEQFF
TRBJ2-1 TRBV7-9 CASSLGFTYTDYNEQFF
TRBJ2-7 TRBV7-2 CASSSTRQGKNEQYF
TRBJ2-1 TRBV11-2 CASSLRPNRVNEQFF
TRBJ2-2 TRBV5-1 CASSPARGPNTGELFF
TRBJ2-1 TRBV4-1 CASSPSPSRSSDNEQFF
TRBJ1-4 TRBV23-1 CASSKLDATNEKLFF
TRBJ1-2 TRBV7-9 CASSHPRGRHGYTF
TRBJ2-3 TRBV12-3/TRBV12-4 CASGRVFGPTDTQYF
TRBJ2-1 TRBV2 CASSDLPFYNEQFF
TRBJ1-3 TRBV20-1 CSASTGLAGNTIYF
TRBJ1-1 TRBV7-9 CASSTPRGQTNTEAFF
TRBJ2-3 TRBV7-9 CASSAGGHTDTQYF
TRBJ2-1 TRBV27 CASSFFYHNEQFF
TRBJ2-1 TRBV5-5 CASSTGRYNEQFF
TRBJ2-2 TRBV9 CASSVAKGNTGELFF
TRBJ2-1 TRBV20-1 CSARDGLAGGRNEQFF
TRBJ2-2 TRBV27 CASSLTSGGAGELFF
TRBJ2-7 TRBV7-9 CAIGQGVHEQYF
TRBJ2-1 TRBV6-2/TRBV6-3 CASSWGQDRNRFF
TRBJ2-1 TRBV4-1 CASSQAGGINEQFF
TRBJ2-1 TRBV5-1 CASSLAEFGTIEQFF
TRBJ2-7 TRBV29-1 CSVVTGTYEQYF
TRBJ2-2 TRBV27 CASGAPRGVGELFF
TRBJ2-2 TRBV7-9 CASSSETARNTGELFF
TRBJ1-2 TRBV29-1 CSVPGAGAYGYTF
TRBJ1-5 TRBV4-1 CASSLTQMDSHNQPQHF
TRBJ1-1 TRBV7-6 CASSARGGTEAFF
TRBJ2-1 TRBV7-3 CASSWTSGNEQFF
TRBJ2-1 TRBV19 CASSIVAGGEQFF
TRBJ2-7 TRBV5-1 CASSLASWEEVNEQYF